This TCR beta chain was retrieved from a study of T-cell reconstitution after alpha-beta-depleted transplantation in children. Unique molecular identifiers tagged the TCRbeta library. TCRdb reprocessed the PCR reads with MiXCR, giving one entry per CDR3 protein. The repertoire holds some 240,000 distinct CDR3 sequences, with more than 10% as singletons. This clonotype has at least ten counts. Sequencing used PBMCs from the stem cell graft donor, obtained from the stem cell graft. The source is a human donor who donated a stem cell graft to a child with acute lymphoblastic leukemia.

The CDR3 loop reads CASSLGDPRRETQYF. The CDR3 region has the DNA TGTGCCAGCAGTTTAGGCGACCCACGGAGGGAGACCCAGTACTTC. This sequence joins TRBV28 and TRBJ2-5, with TRBD2 as a possible D gene (5 bases). Trimming left V 2 bases short and J 5 bases short, with 15 bases between. Germline CDR1 reads MDHEN; CDR2 reads SYDVKM. This CDR3 comprises 15 residues.